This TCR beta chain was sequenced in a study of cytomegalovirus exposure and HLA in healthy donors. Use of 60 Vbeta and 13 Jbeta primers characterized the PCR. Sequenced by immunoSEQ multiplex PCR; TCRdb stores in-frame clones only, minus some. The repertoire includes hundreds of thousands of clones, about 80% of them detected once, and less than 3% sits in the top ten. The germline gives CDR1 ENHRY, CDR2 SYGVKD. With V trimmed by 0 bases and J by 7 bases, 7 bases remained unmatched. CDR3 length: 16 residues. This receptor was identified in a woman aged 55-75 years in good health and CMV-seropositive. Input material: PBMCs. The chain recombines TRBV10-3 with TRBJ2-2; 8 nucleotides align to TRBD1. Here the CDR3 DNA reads TGTGCCATCAGTGAGTCGGCAGGGGGCGCAATCGGGGAGCTGTTTTTT. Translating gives CAISESAGGAIGELFF.